The text below deals with one T cell receptor (beta chain). Germline and junction disagree at one end, which may indicate a read error. This sample is drawn from a study of blood T cells in healthy people across ages. Investigators took 8.5 to 10 milliliters of peripheral blood from every donor. The CDR3 extends over 16 amino acids. Germline V gives CDR1 MNHNS, CDR2 SASEGT. It was with a sample-barcoded 5' primer and a J-beta primer mix that a second PCR of about 6 to 12 cycles was run. Using its own MiXCR run on the 5' RACE reads, TCRdb lists one record per CDR3 protein. The repertoire holds 1.5 million to 2 million distinct CDR3 sequences, with about 30% as singletons.

This clonotype was obtained from a woman aged 30 to 39 in good health. This chain joins TRBV6-1 and TRBJ1-5; 12 bases line up with TRBD1. Sequencing input: blood. CDR3 DNA: TGTGCCAGCAGTGATTATGGGACAGGGGGCAATCAGTCCCAGCATTTT. Translation gives CASSDYGTGGNQSQHF.